The rows below give T cell receptor beta chains drawn from one sample of a study of T cell repertoires in cytomegalovirus infection. TCRdb redid the calling of the reads with MiXCR, one entry per CDR3 protein. The sample records about 770,000 distinct CDR3 sequences, under 35% being singletons. The antigens of these receptors remain unknown. Material: cultured CD8+ T cells from PBMCs, obtained from culture after CMV antigen stimulation. The receptor set was obtained from a human donor in good health (CMV status not recorded). Some clones in this sample may be carry-over from other donors' samples. CDR3s include the opening cysteine and the closing phenylalanine or tryptophan. D genes are given only for firm matches. Clone size is given for some rows only: seen once, a few or many times, or a class if the clone is expanded.

d_call clone_size j_call v_call cdr3_aa cdr3_nt
. . TRBJ2-2 TRBV27 CASSLTFPSNTGELFF TGTGCCAGCAGTTTGACATTTCCCTCGAACACCGGGGAGCTGTTTTTT
. few TRBJ2-7 TRBV10-3 CAISDRVGSYEQYF TGTGCCATCAGTGATAGGGTGGGATCCTACGAGCAGTACTTC
. few TRBJ2-3 TRBV7-8 CASSFPGPRRDTQYF TGTGCCAGCAGCTTCCCAGGCCCAAGGCGGGATACGCAGTATTTT
. . TRBJ2-1 TRBV24-1 CATSDLGGHNEQFF TGTGCCACCAGTGACCTCGGGGGGCACAATGAGCAGTTCTTC
TRBD2 . TRBJ2-7 TRBV9 CASSQAGGTYEQYF TGTGCCAGCAGCCAAGCGGGGGGGACGTACGAGCAGTACTTC
. . TRBJ1-2 TRBV19 CASSIHPGLDYGYTF TGTGCCAGTAGTATCCACCCTGGTCTGGACTATGGCTACACCTTC
TRBD1 . TRBJ1-1 TRBV5-1 CASSGAGGAEAFF TGCGCCAGCAGCGGGGCAGGGGGCGCCGAAGCTTTCTTT
TRBD1 . TRBJ2-1 TRBV19 CASSKLDRPMDEQFF TGTGCCAGTAGTAAACTGGACAGGCCTATGGATGAGCAGTTCTTC
TRBD1 . TRBJ1-5 TRBV6-8 CASSYDRAGPQHF TGTGCCAGCAGTTATGACAGGGCTGGGCCCCAGCATTTT
. few TRBJ2-1 TRBV6-6 CASSYGGSNNEQFF TGTGCCAGCAGTTACGGGGGATCCAACAATGAGCAGTTCTTC
. . TRBJ2-5 TRBV9 CASSARGLATQETQYF TGTGCCAGCAGCGCGCGAGGGCTAGCAACACAAGAGACCCAGTACTTC